Sequencing of this T cell receptor beta chain was carried out in a study of monozygotic twins with inflammatory bowel disease. With regard to this clonotype: Its matching antigen is unknown.

After re-calling the 5' RACE reads, TCRdb lists one entry per CDR3 protein, DNA absent. Its listing shows approximately 200,000 distinct CDR3 sequences. Findings of the study overall: Findings did not support one strong IBD-associated signal or clonotype.

CDR3 length: 17 residues. Germline V CDR1 and CDR2: SGHVS, FNYEAQ. Sequencing was carried out using blood. The V call is TRBV7-6, the J call TRBJ2-3; checking the TCRdb D call of TRBD2 is not possible without DNA. The source is a human donor with ulcerative colitis or Crohn's disease, or a healthy co-twin of an affected twin (not recorded which). This chain's CDR3 is CASSIGRLAGGTDTQYF. Complete variable domain (other parts from reference TRBV7-6 and TRBJ2-3): GAGVSQSPRYKVTKRGQDVALRCDPISGHVSLYWYRQALGQGPEFLTYFNYEAQQDKSGLPNDRFSAERPEGSISTLTIQRTEQRDSAMYRCASSIGRLAGGTDTQYFGPGTRLTVL.